These 9 T cell receptor beta chains originate from one sample sequenced in a study of immune evolution from preneoplasia to lung adenocarcinoma. Profiling relied on immunoSEQ multiplex PCR, and the TCRdb table lists in-frame clones only, not all of them. The table has approximately 6,600 clones, more than 80% seen once. The sequencing sample was made of FFPE invasive lung adenocarcinoma tissue. The receptors here all came from a person between 45 and 75 years old with lung adenocarcinoma.

V usage is TRBV18 and J usage is TRBJ2-3; TRBD2 aligns across 10 bases. The CDR3 runs 16 residues. Trimming removed 2 bases from V and 1 base from J; junction bases left unmatched: 3. Per germline, CDR1 KGHSH and CDR2 LQKENI. The DNA for the CDR3 is TGTGCCAGCTCACCAATCCTAGCGGGAGGCACAGATACGCAGTATTTT. Translating it yields CASSPILAGGTDTQYF.

In its sample, this clone was seen a few times. The chain recombines TRBV7-6 with TRBJ2-7, with D maybe TRBD2 (6 bases). Trimming took off 2 bases at V and 3 bases at J, with 11 bases between the two ends. CDR3 size: 14 residues. The germline CDR1 and CDR2 sequences are SGHVS and FNYEAQ. The CDR3 bases are TGTGCCAGCAGCTTACGGGGGAATGACTACGAGCAGTACTTC. It specifies CASSLRGNDYEQYF.

This clone has just a few counts. This chain connects TRBV27 to TRBJ2-3; 8 nucleotides agree with TRBD2. The V gene's germline CDR1 is MNHEY and CDR2 SMNVEV (reference sequence). The trim removed 1 base at V and 1 base at J, leaving 7 bases unmatched. This CDR3 is 17 amino acids long. For the CDR3, the DNA is TGTGCCAGCAGTTTATTTCGGGGGGGTTTTGGCACAGATACGCAGTATTTT. Protein: CASSLFRGGFGTDTQYF.

V gene TRBV29-1 combines with J gene TRBJ1-2; maybe TRBD1 (6 bases). CDR3 size: 14 residues. Trimming took off 7 bases at V and 4 bases at J, with 19 bases between the two ends. The germline V gene has CDR1 SQVTM and CDR2 ANQGSEA. DNA of the CDR3: TGCAGCGCCAGACGGGACACGGGCAGCTATGGCTACACCTTC. It codes for CSARRDTGSYGYTF. The full variable domain, completed using reference TRBV29-1 and TRBJ1-2, is SAVISQKPSRDICQRGTSLTIQCQVDSQVTMMFWYRQQPGQSLTLIATANQGSEATYESGFVIDKFPISRPNLTFSTLTVSNMSPEDSSIYLCSARRDTGSYGYTFGSGTRLTVV.

The chain joins TRBV28 to TRBJ2-5; maybe TRBD1 (6 bases). Germline assignment: CDR1 MDHEN and CDR2 SYDVKM. Between the trimmed V and J ends, which lost 4 bases and 1 base, there was a span of 13 bases. The CDR3 extends over 15 amino acids. The CDR3 loop reads CASSSAGTFQETQYF. The CDR3 nucleotides read TGTGCCAGCAGTTCCGCCGGGACATTCCAAGAGACCCAGTACTTC.

The chain joins TRBV18 to TRBJ2-5, with D perhaps matching TRBD2 (7 bases). Trimming shortened V by 3 bases and J by 5 bases, and 13 bases separated the two germline ends. CDR1 and CDR2 (germline): KGHSH, LQKENI. The CDR3 consists of 14 residues. CDR3 sequence (DNA): TGTGCCAGCTCACCCGTCGGGGGGCGGGAGACCCAGTACTTC. It translates to CASSPVGGRETQYF.

The chain couples TRBV9 to TRBJ2-2; D gene uncertain. This CDR3 is built from 17 residues. V was pared by 3 bases and J by 1 base, with 16 bases between. Germline V gives CDR1 SGDLS, CDR2 YYNGEE. CDR3 nucleotide sequence: TGTGCCAGCAGCGGGAACTTAGAACGTTTGAACACCGGGGAGCTGTTTTTT. Its protein product is CASSGNLERLNTGELFF.

The chain uses TRBV4-2 and TRBJ2-7, with 13 nucleotides matching TRBD2. The CDR3 has 17 residues. CDR1 LGHNA and CDR2 YNFKEQ come from the germline V gene. J gave up 7 bases and V 0 bases, and 9 bases lay outside the gene matches. The CDR3, as DNA: TGTGCCAGCAGCCAAGAAAAGGCACTAGCGGGAGGGGATGAGCAGTACTTC. Its translation: CASSQEKALAGGDEQYF.

The rearrangement joins TRBV4-2 to TRBJ2-5, with 7 bases lining up with TRBD2. From germline, CDR1 is LGHNA and CDR2 YNFKEQ. This CDR3 is built from 15 residues. V lost 0 bases, J lost 9 bases, and 10 bases stayed unmatched. Here the CDR3 DNA reads TGTGCCAGCAGCCAAGATCCGCTAGCGGTTGGGGCCCAGTACTTC. It translates to CASSQDPLAVGAQYF.